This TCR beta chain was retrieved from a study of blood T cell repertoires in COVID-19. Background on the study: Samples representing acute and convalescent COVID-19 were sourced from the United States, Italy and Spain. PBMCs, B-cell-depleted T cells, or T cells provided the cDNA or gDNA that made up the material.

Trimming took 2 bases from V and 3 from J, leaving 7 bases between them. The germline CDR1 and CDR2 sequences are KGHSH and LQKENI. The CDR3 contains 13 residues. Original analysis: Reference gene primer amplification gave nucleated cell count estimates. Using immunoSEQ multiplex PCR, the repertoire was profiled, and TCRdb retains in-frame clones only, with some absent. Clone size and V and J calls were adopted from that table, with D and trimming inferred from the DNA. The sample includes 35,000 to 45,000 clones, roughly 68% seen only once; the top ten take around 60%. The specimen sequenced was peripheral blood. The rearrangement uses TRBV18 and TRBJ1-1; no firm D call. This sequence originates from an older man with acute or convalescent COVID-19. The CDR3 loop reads CASSPVQDTEAFF. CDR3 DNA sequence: TGTGCCAGCTCACCAGTGCAGGACACTGAAGCTTTCTTT. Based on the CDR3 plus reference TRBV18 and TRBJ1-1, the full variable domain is NAGVMQNPRHLVRRRGQEARLRCSPMKGHSHVYWYRQLPEEGLKFMVYLQKENIIDESGMPKERFSAEFPKEGPSILRIQQVVRGDSAAYFCASSPVQDTEAFFGQGTRLTVV.